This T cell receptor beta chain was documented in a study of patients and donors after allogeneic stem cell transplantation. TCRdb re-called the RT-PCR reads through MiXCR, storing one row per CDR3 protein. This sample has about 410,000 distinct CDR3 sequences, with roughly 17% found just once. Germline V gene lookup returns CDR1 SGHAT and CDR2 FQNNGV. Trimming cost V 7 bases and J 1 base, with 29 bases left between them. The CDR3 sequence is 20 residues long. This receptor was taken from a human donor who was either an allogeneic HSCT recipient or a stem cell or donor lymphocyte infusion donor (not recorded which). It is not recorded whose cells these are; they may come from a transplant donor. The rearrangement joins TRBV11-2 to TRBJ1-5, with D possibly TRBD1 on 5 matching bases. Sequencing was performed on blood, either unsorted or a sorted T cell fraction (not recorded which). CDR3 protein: CASTPILGERGSGSNQPQHF. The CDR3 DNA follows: TGTGCCAGCACCCCTATCTTGGGGGAGCGAGGTTCAGGGAGCAATCAGCCCCAGCATTTT. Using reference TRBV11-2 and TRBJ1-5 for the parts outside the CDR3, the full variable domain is EAGVAQSPRYKIIEKRQSVAFWCNPISGHATLYWYQQILGQGPKLLIQFQNNGVVDDSQLPKDRFSAERLKGVDSTLKIQPAKLEDSAVYLCASTPILGERGSGSNQPQHFGDGTRLSIL.